One and the same sample provided the 9 T cell receptor beta chains below, sequenced in a study of T cell repertoires in cytomegalovirus infection. TCRdb reprocessed the reads via MiXCR and lists one record per CDR3 protein. The table shows roughly 990,000 distinct CDR3 sequences, with roughly 31% occurring only once. No antigen is known for these receptors. The specimen was cultured CD8+ T cells from PBMCs, collected from culture after CMV antigen stimulation. These receptors were taken from a human donor in good health (CMV status not recorded). Some clones in this sample may be carry-over from other donors' samples.

The J gene is TRBJ2-7, the V gene TRBV7-3; 10 positions agree with TRBD2. This CDR3 comprises 17 residues. Trimming cost V 5 bases and J 0 bases; bases outside gene matches: 10. Germline CDR1 is SGHTA and CDR2 is FQGTGA. CDR3 sequence (DNA): TGTGCCAGCAGCCCTCACAGCGGGGGGGGCAGCTCCTACGAGCAGTACTTC. Translating it yields CASSPHSGGGSSYEQYF.

This clonotype was counted a few times. This chain connects TRBV28 to TRBJ2-7; 12 bases are shared with TRBD2. Per germline, CDR1 MDHEN and CDR2 SYDVKM. This CDR3 contains 16 residues. V lost 4 bases to trimming and J lost 1 base; unmatched junction nucleotides: 5. The chain's CDR3 is CASSSLGLAGSYEQYV. CDR3 DNA: TGTGCCAGCAGTTCCCTCGGACTAGCGGGGTCCTACGAGCAGTACGTC.

This clonotype has just a few counts. The CDR3: CATSPLGGLNTGELFF. CDR3 sequence (DNA): TGTGCCACCAGCCCATTGGGGGGCCTCAACACCGGGGAGCTGTTTTTT. The chain links TRBV15 to TRBJ2-2; either TRBD1 or TRBD2 may fit D (6 bases each). In germline, CDR1 is LNHNV, CDR2 YYDKDF (reference sequence). Deletions cut 5 bases from V and 2 bases from J, with 15 bases between. This CDR3 contains 16 residues. The full variable domain, rest sourced from reference TRBV15 and TRBJ2-2, is DAMVIQNPRYQVTQFGKPVTLSCSQTLNHNVMYWYQQKSSQAPKLLFHYYDKDFNNEADTPDNFQSRRPNTSFCFLDIRSPGLGDTAMYLCATSPLGGLNTGELFFGEGSRLTVL.

The chain joins TRBV7-9 to TRBJ2-5; 13 bases line up with TRBD2. V lost 4 bases, J lost 6 bases, and 8 bases stayed unmatched. This CDR3 has 16 residues. Per the germline V gene, CDR1 is SEHNR and CDR2 is FQNEAQ (reference sequence). The DNA of the CDR3 is TGTGCCAGCAGCTCACTAGCGGGGGGGCGTGTGAAGACCCAGTACTTC. Translation: CASSSLAGGRVKTQYF.

This clonotype was counted at least ten times. The rearrangement joins TRBV12-3 or TRBV12-4 to TRBJ1-4, with TRBD1 as a possible D gene (5 bases). The CDR3 length is 17 residues. V lost 6 bases and J 2 bases, leaving 19 bases between the germline ends. CDR3 sequence: CASSSGGLPSTNEKLFF. The CDR3 coding sequence is TGTGCCAGCAGCTCGGGGGGACTCCCCTCGACTAATGAAAAACTGTTTTTT.

The chain's CDR3 is CASTAWRGGTGELFF. CDR3 DNA: TGTGCCAGCACCGCCTGGCGGGGGGGCACCGGGGAGCTGTTTTTT. The chain joins TRBV6-5 to TRBJ2-2, with TRBD2 matching 9 bases. The CDR3 contains 15 residues. V lost 7 bases, J lost 4 bases, and 7 bases stayed unmatched. CDR1 is MNHEY, CDR2 SVGAGI, per germline.

The chain couples TRBV19 to TRBJ2-6; D possibly corresponds to TRBD1 (6 bases). Germline V gene sequence: CDR1 LNHDA, CDR2 SQIVND (reference sequence). The CDR3 is made up of 15 amino acids. V gave up 5 bases and J gave up 0 bases, with 8 bases separating them. CDR3 in amino acids: CASSEGHSGANVLTF. In nucleotides, the CDR3 is TGTGCCAGTAGTGAGGGACACTCTGGGGCCAACGTCCTGACTTTC.

Notes on this clonotype: The junction departs from germline at one end; a sequencing error may be responsible. In DNA form, the CDR3 reads TGTGTCAGCACTATAAGACGGTCCCGGGAGCTGTTTTTT. It yields the protein CVSTIRRSRELFF. This rearrangement joins TRBV6-1 to TRBJ2-2, with D uncertain. Germline CDR1 MNHNS, CDR2 SASEGT. The CDR3 has 13 amino acids.

CDR3: CASSLVGGASNSPLHF. CDR3 nucleotide sequence: TGCGCCAGCAGCTTGGTCGGGGGCGCTTCGAACTCACCCCTCCACTTT. The rearrangement links TRBV5-1 to TRBJ1-6; a weak D match, TRBD1 (6 bases). The CDR3 covers 16 residues. Germline CDR1 is SGHRS and CDR2 is YFSETQ. V was cut by 0 bases and J by 10 bases, with 17 bases left in between.